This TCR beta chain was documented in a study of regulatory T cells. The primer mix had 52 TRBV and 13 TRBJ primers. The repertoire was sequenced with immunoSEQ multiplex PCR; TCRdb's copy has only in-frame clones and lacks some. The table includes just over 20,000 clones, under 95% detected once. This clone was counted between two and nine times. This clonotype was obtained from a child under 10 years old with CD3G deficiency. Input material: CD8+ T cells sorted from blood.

The CDR3 DNA reads as TGCGCCAGCAGCCCAAGCTGGGGCACTGAAGCTTTCTTT. Amino acid sequence: CASSPSWGTEAFF. The J gene is TRBJ1-1, the V gene TRBV5-1, with D unclear. The V gene lost 4 bases and the J gene lost 4 bases, with 11 bases spanning the gap. Germline V gene sequence: CDR1 SGHRS, CDR2 YFSETQ. This CDR3 has 13 amino acids.